This TCR beta chain is from a study of cytomegalovirus exposure and HLA in healthy donors. PCR used 60 Vbeta primers and 13 Jbeta primers. Some clones are missing from TCRdb's copy, which holds only in-frame ones; the method was immunoSEQ multiplex PCR. The sample gives fewer than 130,000 clones, 80% to 85% of which show up once; 2.5% to 3% is in the top ten. Study-wide results and caveats: TCR beta sequences numbering more than 15,000 were associated with HLA alleles at 0.05 false discovery rate in a later analysis. Indistinguishable V segments, including TRBV6-2 and TRBV6-3, were excluded. Researchers reported in a later analysis that a missense DCLRE1C variant was tied to TCR beta V- and J-gene trimming. Presence/absence analyses assumed roughly uniform sequencing depth across donors.

V dropped 0 bases and J dropped 1 base, with 6 bases sitting between them. There are 14 residues in the CDR3. Germline V CDR1 and CDR2: PRHDT, FYEKMQ (reference sequence). Comments on this clone: Its antigen is unknown.

Sequencing used PBMCs. The sequence was obtained from an older woman in good health and CMV-seropositive. The J gene is TRBJ1-1, the V gene TRBV13; D gene ambiguous. The CDR3 reads CASSLGGWNTEAFF. The CDR3 bases are TGTGCCAGCAGCTTAGGGGGCTGGAACACTGAAGCTTTCTTT.